This T cell receptor (beta chain) was obtained from a study of T cell clonality in common variable immunodeficiency. This table comes from immunoSEQ multiplex PCR, and its TCRdb copy is limited to in-frame clones, with some not included. The data show fewer than 30,000 clones, with none appearing a single time. The sample holds a few counts of this clone. Its antigen remains unidentified. The read falls 3 residues short of the CDR3 end, and the missing part is taken from the germline J gene. General observations from the study: Compared with healthy controls, CVID subjects showed increased TCRbeta clonality, mostly in about a third. In common variable immunodeficiency, TCR beta chains reportedly carried fewer deletions and N-nucleotide insertions. Authors noted CVID clonality's cause needs subpopulation repertoire sequencing.

The CDR3 spans 14 residues. The junction had 4 bases not matched to a gene; V was cut back by 5 bases and J by 5 bases. Germline V gene data show CDR1 as MNHEY and CDR2 as SVGEGT. V is TRBV6-2 or TRBV6-3 and J is TRBJ2-3, with 10 nucleotides matching TRBD1. This TCR was recovered from a human donor with common variable immunodeficiency. Input material: peripheral blood mononuclear cells. The sequenced part of the CDR3 DNA is TGTGCCAGCAGTAGACAGGGGGCTGAAGATACG. Amino acid sequence: CASSRQGAEDT. The full-length CDR3 reads as CASSRQGAEDTQYF.